This T cell receptor (beta chain) was retrieved from a study of blood T cell repertoires in COVID-19. Across the whole study: The analysed material was cDNA or gDNA that came from T cells, B-cell-depleted T cells, or PBMCs.

Assay used: immunoSEQ multiplex PCR; TCRdb lists only in-frame clones, some missing. The data show hundreds of thousands of clones, around 90% seen once. CDR1 is LNHDA, CDR2 SQIVND, per germline (reference sequence). CDR3 length: 15 residues. With 5 bases removed from V and 2 bases from J, the gap between germline ends came to 13 bases. The chain recombines TRBV19 with TRBJ1-5; D is ambiguous. This TCR was recovered from a man older than 75 with acute or convalescent COVID-19. The sample taken for sequencing was peripheral blood. CDR3 region: CASSEQTGGNQPQHF. In nucleotides, the CDR3 is TGTGCCAGTAGTGAGCAGACTGGCGGCAATCAGCCCCAGCATTTT.